The source of this T cell receptor (beta chain) is a study of regulatory T cells in long-lasting Graves disease. Arm-PCR of CDR3 regions and iRepertoire HTBI primers were used to build TCR beta libraries. One entry per CDR3 protein results from TCRdb running MiXCR on the multiplex PCR reads. The sample yields fewer than 650,000 distinct CDR3 sequences, 15% to 20% seen once. Indicated time point: newly diagnosed GD, antithyroid drugs for less than 3 months. After RNA was extracted from PBMCs, the TCR library was made from it. The V end lost 1 base, the J end lost 1 base, and 13 bases lay between the germline ends. The CDR3 contains 16 residues. Germline V gives CDR1 SGHTA, CDR2 FQGNSA. The sample was also linked to a second study, of T cells in Graves' hyperthyroidism and ophthalmopathy.

This chain links TRBV7-2 with TRBJ1-1; D is perhaps TRBD1 (5 bases). The starting material was peripheral blood mononuclear cells (PBMCs), obtained at new diagnosis, from a patient treated with antithyroid drugs. The receptor's source is a man aged 18 to 30 with Graves disease. CDR3 loop: CASSLDRGRRNTEAFF. CDR3 nucleotides: TGTGCCAGCAGCTTAGACCGGGGGAGGAGGAACACTGAAGCTTTCTTT. The whole variable domain, filled in from reference TRBV7-2 and TRBJ1-1, reads GAGVSQSPSNKVTEKGKDVELRCDPISGHTALYWYRQSLGQGLEFLIYFQGNSAPDKSGLPSDRFSAERTGGSVSTLTIQRTQQEDSAVYLCASSLDRGRRNTEAFFGQGTRLTVV.